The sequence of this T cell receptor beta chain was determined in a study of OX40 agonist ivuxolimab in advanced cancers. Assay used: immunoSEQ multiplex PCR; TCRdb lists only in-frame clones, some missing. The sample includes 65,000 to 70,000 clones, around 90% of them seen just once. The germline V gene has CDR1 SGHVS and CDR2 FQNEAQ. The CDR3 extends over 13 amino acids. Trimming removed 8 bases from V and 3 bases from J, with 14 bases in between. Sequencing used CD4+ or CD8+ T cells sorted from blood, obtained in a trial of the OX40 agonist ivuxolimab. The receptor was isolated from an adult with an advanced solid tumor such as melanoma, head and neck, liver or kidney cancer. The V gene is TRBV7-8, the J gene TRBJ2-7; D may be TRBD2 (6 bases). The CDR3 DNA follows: TGTGCCAGCTCCCCGGGAGCACGCTACGAGCAGTACTTC. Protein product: CASSPGARYEQYF.